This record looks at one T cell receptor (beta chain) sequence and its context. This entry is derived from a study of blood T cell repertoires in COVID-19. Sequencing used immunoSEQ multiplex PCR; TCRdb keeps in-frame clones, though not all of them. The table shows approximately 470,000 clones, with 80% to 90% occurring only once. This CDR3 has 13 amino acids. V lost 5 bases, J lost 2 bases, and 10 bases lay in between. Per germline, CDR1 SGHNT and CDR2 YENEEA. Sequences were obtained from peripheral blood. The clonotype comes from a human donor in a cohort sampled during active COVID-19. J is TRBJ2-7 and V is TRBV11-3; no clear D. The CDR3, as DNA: TGTGCCAGCAGCCTCACACCCACCTACGAGCAGTACTTC. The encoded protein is CASSLTPTYEQYF.